These 16 T cell receptor beta chains were sequenced from one sample in a study of T cell repertoires in cytomegalovirus infection. Antigens of these TCRs are unknown. MiXCR was run by TCRdb on the reads, yielding one entry per CDR3 protein. The repertoire holds 700,000 to 900,000 distinct CDR3 sequences, 25% to 35% seen once, with about an eighth in the top ten. Sample: cultured CD8+ T cells from PBMCs, taken from culture after CMV antigen stimulation. These receptors originate from a human donor in good health (CMV status not recorded). Some clones in this sample may be carry-over from other donors' samples.

The J gene is TRBJ1-5, the V gene TRBV25-1; 10 nucleotides agree with TRBD1. The CDR3 extends over 15 amino acids. V gave up 8 bases and J gave up 4 bases; unmatched junction bases: 8. Germline CDR1 is MGHDK and CDR2 is SYGVNS. CDR3 amino acids: CASGPGTGDNQPQHF. The CDR3 nucleotides read TGTGCCAGCGGCCCCGGGACAGGGGATAATCAGCCCCAGCATTTT.

This clonotype showed up just a few times. A much larger clone lies a single base off, so this may be a read error. This rearrangement joins TRBV7-6 to TRBJ2-5, with unresolved D. Germline loops: CDR1 SGHVS, CDR2 FNYEAQ. V was cut by 1 base and J by 3 bases, with 3 bases left in between. This CDR3 is 12 amino acids long. The CDR3 loop is CASSLDEETQYF. CDR3 nucleotides: TGTGCCAGCAGCTTAGACGAAGAGACCCAGTACTTC.

The V and J genes are TRBV3-1 and TRBJ1-6, with D unresolved. V lost 0 bases and J lost 6, with 9 bases in between. This CDR3 is 15 amino acids long. The germline CDR1 and CDR2 sequences are LGHDT and YNNKEL (reference sequence). CDR3: CASSQEHRLNSPLHF. CDR3 sequence (DNA): TGTGCCAGCAGCCAAGAACACAGACTTAATTCACCCCTCCACTTT.

The V call is TRBV14, the J call TRBJ2-1; 9 bases fit TRBD1. The CDR3 totals 15 residues. After removal of 0 bases from V and 7 bases from J, the junction contained 4 bases not matched to a gene. The germline gives CDR1 SGHDN, CDR2 FVKESK. The CDR3 is CASSQEGGQGNEQFF. DNA for the CDR3: TGTGCCAGCAGCCAAGAAGGAGGACAGGGGAATGAGCAGTTCTTC.

In its sample, this clonotype was seen many times. The chain is built from TRBV7-6 and TRBJ2-1; TRBD2 agrees at 13 bases. The CDR3 has 18 residues. The germline V gene encodes CDR1 SGHVS and CDR2 FNYEAQ. J lost 0 bases, V lost 4 bases, and 6 bases had no gene match. CDR3 in DNA: TGTGCCAGCAGCTCGGGACTAGCGGGGCCCAGCTCCTACAATGAGCAGTTCTTC. Translating gives CASSSGLAGPSSYNEQFF.

The chain carries TRBV12-3 or TRBV12-4 and TRBJ2-1, with D possibly called TRBD1 or TRBD2 (6 bases each). This CDR3 has 16 amino acids. The V and J ends lost 6 bases and 6 bases respectively, with 21 bases between them. CDR3 DNA: TGTGCCAGCAGCATGGCCCCGAGGGGGGCACTCAATGAGCAGTTCTTC. Residues: CASSMAPRGALNEQFF.

The rearrangement joins TRBV6-1 to TRBJ2-7, with 13 bases that match TRBD2. CDR1 and CDR2 (germline): MNHNS, SASEGT. Trimming took 5 bases from V and 0 from J; bases not matched to a gene: 7. The CDR3 totals 17 residues. The CDR3 region has the DNA TGTGCCAGCAGTCGACTAGCGGGGGGCTCTGGCTCCTACGAGCAGTACTTC. Translation: CASSRLAGGSGSYEQYF.

About this clonotype: Relative to the germline gene, one junction end is altered; a read error may explain this. The chain is built from TRBV6-1 and TRBJ1-4; D gene ambiguous. Germline CDR1 MNHNS, CDR2 SASEGT. The CDR3 runs 12 residues. CDR3: CASSEGWEKLFF. CDR3 DNA sequence: TGTGCCAGCAGCGAAGGGTGGGAAAAACTGTTTTTT.

This rearrangement joins TRBV27 to TRBJ2-3, with TRBD2 matching over 11 bases. The V segment lost 5 bases and the J segment 2 bases; nucleotides outside the gene matches: 6. CDR1 MNHEY and CDR2 SMNVEV come from the germline V gene (reference sequence). The CDR3 covers 16 residues. CDR3 in DNA: TGTGCCAGCAGTCGACTAGCGGGGTTATACACAGATACGCAGTATTTT. Translating it yields CASSRLAGLYTDTQYF.

The chain recombines TRBV20-1 with TRBJ2-3; 10 bases are shared with TRBD2. Germline trimming cut 0 bases from V and 7 bases from J; bases unmatched to any gene: 4. The CDR3 length is 14 residues. The V gene's germline CDR1 is DFQATT and CDR2 SNEGSKA (reference sequence). CDR3 bases: TGCAGTGCTAGAGAGAGCGGGGGGGCAAATACGCAGTATTTT. This encodes CSARESGGANTQYF.

The chain couples TRBV7-9 to TRBJ1-1; tentatively, D is TRBD1 (6 bases). The V gene lost 5 bases and the J gene lost 4 bases, with 14 bases spanning the gap. The CDR3 runs to 14 residues. CDR1 and CDR2 from the germline V gene are SEHNR and FQNEAQ (reference sequence). For the CDR3, the DNA is TGTGCCAGCAGCAATCAGGGGAAAGGCACTGAAGCTTTCTTT. This encodes CASSNQGKGTEAFF.

The chain is built from TRBV29-1 and TRBJ2-3; D unclear. Germline-derived CDR1 and CDR2 are SQVTM and ANQGSEA. This CDR3 comprises 12 residues. V dropped 4 bases and J dropped 0 bases, with 5 bases sitting between them. The CDR3 coding sequence is TGCAGCGTTGTGGCTAGCACAGATACGCAGTATTTT. It encodes CSVVASTDTQYF.

The chain employs TRBV12-5 and TRBJ1-5, with D unclear. The CDR3 is 17 residues long. Germline loops: CDR1 LGHNT, CDR2 FRNRAP. V dropped 3 bases and J dropped 6 bases, with 21 bases sitting between them. Here the CDR3 DNA reads TGTGCTAGTGGTTTTTTACCGACCGAAAGGAGTGGTCAGCCCCAGCATTTT. Translation gives CASGFLPTERSGQPQHF.

The V and J genes are TRBV5-6 and TRBJ2-7, with D maybe TRBD1 (6 bases). V was shortened by 5 bases and J by 6 bases, with 12 bases between the two germline ends. There are 12 residues in the CDR3. Germline lookup yields CDR1 SGHDT and CDR2 YYEEEE. Written as DNA, the CDR3 is TGTGCCAGCAGTCAAGGGACAATCGAGCAGTACTTC. It specifies CASSQGTIEQYF. Based on the CDR3 plus reference TRBV5-6 and TRBJ2-7, the full variable domain is DAGVTQSPTHLIKTRGQQVTLRCSPKSGHDTVSWYQQALGQGPQFIFQYYEEEERQRGNFPDRFSGHQFPNYSSELNVNALLLGDSALYLCASSQGTIEQYFGPGTRLTVT.

This clonotype showed up just a few times. The gene calls are TRBV7-9 and TRBJ2-1; D may correspond to TRBD1 or TRBD2 (5 bases each). V was cut by 5 bases and J by 12 bases, with 32 bases left in between. The CDR3 is made up of 18 amino acids. The germline gives CDR1 SEHNR, CDR2 FQNEAQ (reference sequence). CDR3 residues: CASSPYRGALYSIKGQFF. The CDR3 region has the DNA TGTGCCAGCAGCCCCTATAGAGGGGCCCTGTACAGCATCAAGGGGCAGTTCTTC.

The chain uses TRBV2 and TRBJ2-1; D uncertain. Looked up from germline, CDR1 is SNHLY and CDR2 is FYNNEI. The CDR3 runs 14 residues. V lost 7 bases to trimming and J lost 6 bases, with 16 bases between them. The CDR3 DNA is TGTGCCAGCACATTTGTCTCGATGGGCAATGAGCAGTTCTTC. Translated, it gives CASTFVSMGNEQFF.